One and the same sample provided the 8 T cell receptor beta chains below, sequenced in a study of blood T cell repertoires in COVID-19. Repertoires were generated with immunoSEQ multiplex PCR, while TCRdb's copy carries only in-frame clones and drops some. The sample carries around 250,000 clones, roughly 90% recorded once. Sequenced sample: peripheral blood. All receptors derive from a man in his sixties with acute or convalescent COVID-19.

This clone was detected many times. The J gene is TRBJ1-2, the V gene TRBV28; no reliable D call. The CDR3 length is 12 residues. Germline V gives CDR1 MDHEN, CDR2 SYDVKM. Trimming cost V 8 bases and J 5 bases, with 12 bases left between them. The CDR3 protein is CASFYGVYGYTF. The CDR3 DNA sequence: TGTGCCAGCTTTTACGGGGTATATGGCTACACCTTC.

V gene TRBV11-3 combines with J gene TRBJ2-1; TRBD2 aligns across 11 bases. This CDR3 has 19 amino acids. Per the germline V gene, CDR1 is SGHNT and CDR2 is YENEEA. The trim removed 2 bases at V and 5 bases at J, leaving 14 bases unmatched. The CDR3 bases are TGTGCCAGCAGCTTAAAACTAGCGGGAGTTGGCTGGGGGGACAATGAGCAGTTCTTC. Translating gives CASSLKLAGVGWGDNEQFF. The full variable domain, with the rest looked up from reference TRBV11-3 and TRBJ2-1, is EAGVVQSPRYKIIEKKQPVAFWCNPISGHNTLYWYLQNLGQGPELLIRYENEEAVDDSQLPKDRFSAERLKGVDSTLKIQPAELGDSAVYLCASSLKLAGVGWGDNEQFFGPGTRLTVL.

The chain joins TRBV6-6 to TRBJ1-2; possibly TRBD1 for D (5 bases). The V end was cut by 4 bases, the J end by 6 bases, with 15 bases between. Germline values: CDR1 MNHNY, CDR2 SVGAGI (reference sequence). This CDR3 is 14 amino acids long. The CDR3 DNA is TGTGCCAGCAGTTTACGGGACGCGGGAAATGGCTACACCTTC. The encoded protein is CASSLRDAGNGYTF.

V usage is TRBV5-1 and J usage is TRBJ2-1, with a tentative D call TRBD2 (6 bases). Per germline, CDR1 SGHRS and CDR2 YFSETQ. Trimming removed 4 bases at V and 4 bases at J, with 18 bases between. The CDR3 contains 16 residues. CDR3 in DNA: TGCGCCAGCAGCCCTGAGGACTACCCCCCTTACAATGAGCAGTTCTTC. Amino acid sequence: CASSPEDYPPYNEQFF.

This clone appeared a single time. This chain uses TRBV18 with TRBJ2-5; a weak D match, TRBD1 (6 bases). This CDR3 is 12 amino acids long. CDR1 is KGHSH, CDR2 LQKENI, per germline. Trimming removed 5 bases from V and 5 bases from J, with 9 bases in between. The CDR3 loop is CASSKDRETQYF. The CDR3 DNA is TGTGCCAGCTCAAAAGACAGGGAGACCCAGTACTTC.

In its sample, this clone was seen once. The chain links TRBV18 to TRBJ2-3, with D possibly being TRBD1 (6 bases). Trimming cost V 6 bases and J 2 bases, with 15 bases left between them. The CDR3 is made up of 15 amino acids. CDR1 and CDR2 (germline): KGHSH, LQKENI. CDR3 DNA: TGTGCCAGCTCGCCAACAGGGTCCCCCACAGATACGCAGTATTTT. It translates to CASSPTGSPTDTQYF.

The CDR3 is CASKLAGEGSYEQYF. The CDR3 nucleotides are TGTGCCAGCAAGCTAGCGGGAGAAGGTTCCTACGAGCAGTACTTC. The V call is TRBV28, the J call TRBJ2-7; TRBD2 aligns across 10 bases. The CDR3 is made up of 15 amino acids. J was trimmed by 1 base and V by 7 bases; bases with no gene match: 7. Germline-derived CDR1 and CDR2 are MDHEN and SYDVKM. The full variable domain, completed using reference TRBV28 and TRBJ2-7, is DVKVTQSSRYLVKRTGEKVFLECVQDMDHENMFWYRQDPGLGLRLIYFSYDVKMKEKGDIPEGYSVSREKKERFSLILESASTNQTSMYLCASKLAGEGSYEQYFGPGTRLTVT.

The chain joins TRBV9 to TRBJ1-2; 8 bases are shared with TRBD1. Germline values: CDR1 SGDLS, CDR2 YYNGEE. V lost 5 bases, J lost 3 bases, and 12 bases stayed unmatched. The CDR3 loop spans 16 amino acids. DNA for the CDR3: TGTGCCAGCAGTCGAACCGGACAGGGTAAACACTATGGCTACACCTTC. Protein product: CASSRTGQGKHYGYTF. Based on the CDR3 plus reference TRBV9 and TRBJ1-2, the full variable domain is DSGVTQTPKHLITATGQRVTLRCSPRSGDLSVYWYQQSLDQGLQFLIQYYNGEERAKGNILERFSAQQFPDLHSELNLSSLELGDSALYFCASSRTGQGKHYGYTFGSGTRLTVV.